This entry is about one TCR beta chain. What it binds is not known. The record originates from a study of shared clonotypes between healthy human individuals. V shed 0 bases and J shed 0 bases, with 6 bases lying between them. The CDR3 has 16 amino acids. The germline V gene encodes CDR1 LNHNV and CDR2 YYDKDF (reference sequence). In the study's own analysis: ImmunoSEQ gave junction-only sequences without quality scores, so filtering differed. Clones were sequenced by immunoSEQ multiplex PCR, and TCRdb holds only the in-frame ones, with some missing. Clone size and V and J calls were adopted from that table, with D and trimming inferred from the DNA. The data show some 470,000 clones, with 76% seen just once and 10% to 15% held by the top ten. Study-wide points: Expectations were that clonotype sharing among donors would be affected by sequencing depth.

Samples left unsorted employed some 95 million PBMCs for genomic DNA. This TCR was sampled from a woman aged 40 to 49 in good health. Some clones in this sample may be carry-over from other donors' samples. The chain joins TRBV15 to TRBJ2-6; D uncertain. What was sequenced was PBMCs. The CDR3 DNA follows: TGTGCCACCAGCAGAGATCCCGGCTCTGGGGCCAACGTCCTGACTTTC. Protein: CATSRDPGSGANVLTF.